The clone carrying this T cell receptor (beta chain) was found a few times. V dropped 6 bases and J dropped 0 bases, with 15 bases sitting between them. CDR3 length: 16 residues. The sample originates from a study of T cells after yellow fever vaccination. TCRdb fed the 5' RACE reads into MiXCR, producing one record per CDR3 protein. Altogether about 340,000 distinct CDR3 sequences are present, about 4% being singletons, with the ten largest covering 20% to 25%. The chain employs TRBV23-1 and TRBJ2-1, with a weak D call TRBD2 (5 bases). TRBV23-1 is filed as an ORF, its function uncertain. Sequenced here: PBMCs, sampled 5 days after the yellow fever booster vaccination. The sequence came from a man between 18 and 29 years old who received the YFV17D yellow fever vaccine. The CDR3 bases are TGCGCCAGCAGCCCCCGGGGTCGCAGCTCCTACAATGAGCAGTTCTTC. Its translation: CASSPRGRSSYNEQFF.